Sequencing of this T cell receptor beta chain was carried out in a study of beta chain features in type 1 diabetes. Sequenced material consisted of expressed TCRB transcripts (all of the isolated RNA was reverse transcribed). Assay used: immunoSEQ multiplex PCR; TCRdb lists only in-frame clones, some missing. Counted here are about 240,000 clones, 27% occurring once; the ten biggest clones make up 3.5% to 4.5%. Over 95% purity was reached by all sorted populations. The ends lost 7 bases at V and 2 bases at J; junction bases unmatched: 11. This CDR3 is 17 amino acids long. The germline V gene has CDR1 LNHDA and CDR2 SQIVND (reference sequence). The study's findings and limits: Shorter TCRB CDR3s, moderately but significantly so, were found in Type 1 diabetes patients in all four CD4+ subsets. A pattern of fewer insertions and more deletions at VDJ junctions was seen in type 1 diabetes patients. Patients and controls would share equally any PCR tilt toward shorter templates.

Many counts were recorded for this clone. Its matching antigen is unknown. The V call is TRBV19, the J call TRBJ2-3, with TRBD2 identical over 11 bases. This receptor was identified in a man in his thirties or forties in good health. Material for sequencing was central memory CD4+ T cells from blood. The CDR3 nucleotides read TGTGCCAGTACCGCCTTAGCGGGAGGGCCGGTCACAGATACGCAGTATTTT. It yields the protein CASTALAGGPVTDTQYF. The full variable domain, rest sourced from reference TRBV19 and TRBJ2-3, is DGGITQSPKYLFRKEGQNVTLSCEQNLNHDAMYWYRQDPGQGLRLIYYSQIVNDFQKGDIAEGYSVSREKKESFPLTVTSAQKNPTAFYLCASTALAGGPVTDTQYFGPGTRLTVL.